The 10 T cell receptor beta chains in this list originate from one sample, sequenced in a study of PD-L1 blockade in urothelial cancer. The time point denotes: peripheral blood 6 weeks after treatment start. Data came from immunoSEQ multiplex PCR; TCRdb stores just in-frame clones and leaves some out. The table records tens of thousands of clones, about nine tenths of them present only once. The sequencing used PBMCs, collected around atezolizumab (anti-PD-L1) treatment. All receptors come from a man in his fifties or sixties with urothelial cancer.

The rearrangement joins TRBV6-1 to TRBJ2-7; 8 bases map to TRBD2. This CDR3 has 15 residues. Germline V gene data show CDR1 as MNHNS and CDR2 as SASEGT. Germline trimming cut 2 bases from V and 1 base from J; bases unmatched to any gene: 4. CDR3 residues: CASSERAGVSYEQYF. In DNA, the CDR3 is TGTGCCAGCAGTGAACGAGCGGGGGTTTCCTACGAGCAGTACTTC.

The chain combines TRBV4-3 with TRBJ2-1, with D possibly being TRBD1 (6 bases). The CDR3 consists of 15 residues. The germline V gene has CDR1 LGHNA and CDR2 YSLEER. Deletions cut 1 base from V and 9 bases from J, with 16 bases between. In DNA, the CDR3 is TGCGCCAGCAGCCAAGCACTTTTGACAGGAGGTGAGCAGTTCTTC. This encodes CASSQALLTGGEQFF.

The V and J genes are TRBV28 and TRBJ2-4, with 11 bases identical to TRBD2. After removal of 3 bases from V and 8 bases from J, the junction contained 6 bases not matched to a gene. The CDR3 contains 15 residues. Germline assignment: CDR1 MDHEN and CDR2 SYDVKM. Written as DNA, the CDR3 is TGTGCCAGCAGTTTTTCTAGCGGGAGGATGTACATTCAGTACTTC. As protein: CASSFSSGRMYIQYF.

The J gene is TRBJ2-7, the V gene TRBV13, with 7 bases aligning to TRBD1. The trim removed 0 bases at V and 4 bases at J, leaving 6 bases unmatched. In germline, CDR1 is PRHDT, CDR2 FYEKMQ (reference sequence). The CDR3 consists of 15 residues. The CDR3, as DNA: TGTGCCAGCAGCTTAGGCCGGGGACAGATGTACGAGCAGTACTTC. Encoded protein: CASSLGRGQMYEQYF.

This CDR3 reads CASTTSSPIGSYNEQFF. DNA for the CDR3: TGTGCCTCGACGACTAGCAGTCCCATTGGCTCCTACAATGAGCAGTTCTTC. The genes are TRBV30 and TRBJ2-1; 7 positions agree with TRBD2. From germline, CDR1 is GTSNPN and CDR2 SVGIG (reference sequence). The CDR3 loop spans 17 amino acids. The V and J ends lost 7 bases and 0 bases, in that order; junction bases with no gene match: 15. The variable domain in full, completed from reference TRBV30 and TRBJ2-1, reads SQTIHQWPATLVQPVGSPLSLECTVEGTSNPNLYWYRQAAGRGLQLLFYSVGIGQISSEVPQNLSASRPQDRQFILSSKKLLLSDSGFYLCASTTSSPIGSYNEQFFGPGTRLTVL.

The genes are TRBV14 and TRBJ2-1; 8 bases are a match to TRBD1. CDR1 SGHDN and CDR2 FVKESK come from the germline V gene. The V and J ends lost 0 bases and 0 bases, in that order; junction bases with no gene match: 7. The CDR3 loop spans 18 amino acids. The CDR3 DNA reads TGTGCCAGCAGCCAAGAGAGTAACAGGGGGAGCTCCTACAATGAGCAGTTCTTC. Protein sequence: CASSQESNRGSSYNEQFF.

The CDR3 protein is CASNRGTASLPEAFF. The CDR3 DNA reads as TGTGCCAGCAACAGAGGGACTGCGAGTCTCCCTGAAGCTTTCTTT. V gene TRBV5-8 combines with J gene TRBJ1-1, with D possibly matching TRBD1 (5 bases). Per the germline V gene, CDR1 is SGHTS and CDR2 is YDEGEE. This CDR3 comprises 15 residues. V was clipped by 6 bases and J by 6 bases, with 21 bases between them.

The chain is built from TRBV4-1 and TRBJ1-1; possibly TRBD1 for D (6 bases). CDR1 is MGHRA and CDR2 is YSYEKL in the germline V gene. The CDR3 totals 15 residues. V dropped 3 bases and J dropped 5 bases, with 16 bases sitting between them. CDR3 in amino acids: CASSQAQGLWTEAFF. The CDR3 DNA is TGCGCCAGCAGCCAGGCTCAGGGGCTTTGGACTGAAGCTTTCTTT.

Regarding this clone: A read error may account for a junction end that differs from germline. This chain links TRBV7-7 with TRBJ1-3, with TRBD1 matching 7 bases. The CDR3 is made up of 15 amino acids. Germline CDR1 is SSHAT and CDR2 is FNYEAQ (reference sequence). The CDR3 reads CASSRDRAAGNTIYF. The CDR3 DNA is TGTGCTAGCAGCCGTGACAGGGCGGCTGGAAACACCATATATTTT.

The chain uses TRBV18 and TRBJ2-7; 8 bases map to TRBD2. The CDR3 loop spans 16 amino acids. Trimming removed 2 bases from V and 5 bases from J; junction bases left unmatched: 11. The germline CDR1 and CDR2 sequences are KGHSH and LQKENI. The CDR3 bases are TGTGCCAGCTCACCAGGAACGTCGGGAGGGAATCACGAGCAGTACTTC. Its protein product is CASSPGTSGGNHEQYF.